This entry lists 26 T cell receptor beta chains sequenced from one sample in a study of shared clonotypes between healthy human individuals. The naive CD8 population came from CD45RO-negative cells selected for CCR7, without terminally differentiated effector memory CD45RA+ cells. The table came from immunoSEQ multiplex PCR; TCRdb's copy has only in-frame clones and leaves some out. The sample has roughly 2.1 million clones, under 95% seen once; the top ten hold 1.5% to 2%. Material: naive CD8+ T cells from PBMCs. These receptors were collected from a man aged 18 to 35 in good health. Some clones in this sample may be carry-over from other donors' samples.

To note about this clone: The same CDR3 also results from other DNA sequences found in this sample. The chain has TRBV19 and TRBJ2-7, with 7 positions matching TRBD2. This CDR3 is built from 14 residues. The germline V gene has CDR1 LNHDA and CDR2 SQIVND (reference sequence). V lost 0 bases, J lost 5 bases, and 4 bases stayed unmatched. CDR3: CASSIDGEGHEQYF. CDR3 DNA: TGTGCCAGTAGTATAGATGGGGAGGGACACGAGCAGTACTTC.

The chain uses TRBV11-2 and TRBJ2-2, with 7 bases that match TRBD2. The CDR3 runs 17 residues. In germline, CDR1 is SGHAT, CDR2 FQNNGV. Unmatched junction bases numbered 9, after V lost 1 base and J lost 4 bases. CDR3 in amino acids: CASSLGDGSGRTGELFF. DNA of the CDR3: TGTGCCAGCAGCTTAGGCGATGGTAGCGGGCGCACCGGGGAGCTGTTTTTT.

The chain recombines TRBV4-1 with TRBJ2-7; perhaps D is TRBD1 or TRBD2 (5 bases each). Looked up from germline, CDR1 is MGHRA and CDR2 is YSYEKL. The CDR3 extends over 17 amino acids. V dropped 0 bases and J dropped 5 bases, with 20 bases sitting between them. This chain's CDR3 is CASSQESGTEIGNEQYF. In DNA, the CDR3 is TGCGCCAGCAGCCAAGAGTCCGGGACCGAAATTGGCAACGAGCAGTACTTC.

This clone was counted only a few times. The V gene is TRBV27, the J gene TRBJ1-5; D remains unclear. The V end was cut by 4 bases, the J end by 2 bases, with 9 bases between. This CDR3 has 14 residues. Germline V CDR1 and CDR2: MNHEY, SMNVEV (reference sequence). This chain's CDR3 is CASSSSFGNQPQHF. CDR3 sequence (DNA): TGTGCCAGCAGTTCCAGTTTCGGCAATCAGCCCCAGCATTTT.

The V call is TRBV5-1, the J call TRBJ2-1; 8 nucleotides line up with TRBD2. Germline values: CDR1 SGHRS, CDR2 YFSETQ. With V trimmed by 4 bases and J by 7 bases, 25 bases remained unmatched. This CDR3 region has 20 residues. In DNA form, the CDR3 reads TGCGCCAGCAGCGGTGGGTCGGGTAGCGGGACCCAGCGACCGACAAATGAGCAGTTCTTC. Translated, it gives CASSGGSGSGTQRPTNEQFF.

This chain uses TRBV11-3 with TRBJ2-1; the D is unclear. The germline V and J ends were trimmed by 5 bases and 1 base, with 15 bases remaining between them. The CDR3 extends over 16 amino acids. Germline V gives CDR1 SGHNT, CDR2 YENEEA. The CDR3 DNA is TGTGCCAGCAGCCAAGGCGGTCCCCCATCCTACAATGAGCAGTTCTTC. It specifies CASSQGGPPSYNEQFF.

The chain links TRBV4-1 to TRBJ2-7; D gene uncertain. This CDR3 is built from 13 residues. Germline V gives CDR1 MGHRA, CDR2 YSYEKL. Trimming pared 3 bases from V and 3 bases from J, leaving 9 bases between. DNA for the CDR3: TGCGCCAGCAGCCAGGGGTATCTCTACGAGCAGTACTTC. Protein: CASSQGYLYEQYF.

The chain is built from TRBV11-2 and TRBJ1-2; D might be TRBD1 (6 bases). This CDR3 is 17 amino acids long. The ends were cut back, 5 bases at V and 0 bases at J, with 19 bases in the middle. Germline V CDR1 and CDR2: SGHAT, FQNNGV. CDR3 sequence reads: CASSHSLAGAANYGYTF. The CDR3 DNA reads as TGTGCCAGCAGCCATTCCCTCGCGGGGGCGGCTAACTATGGCTACACCTTC.

V usage is TRBV28 and J usage is TRBJ2-7; no clear D. The CDR3 length is 10 residues. Germline assignment: CDR1 MDHEN and CDR2 SYDVKM. Trimming cost V 8 bases and J 4 bases, with 6 bases left between them. In nucleotides, the CDR3 is TGTGCCAGCGGTCCTTACGAGCAGTACTTC. This codes for CASGPYEQYF.

This clone was seen just once. The chain links TRBV4-3 to TRBJ2-5, with 7 positions matching TRBD2. The V gene's germline CDR1 is LGHNA and CDR2 YSLEER. J lost 3 bases, V lost 0 bases, and 7 bases had no gene match. CDR3 size: 16 residues. CDR3 nucleotide sequence: TGCGCCAGCAGCCAAGAGGCCCCGGGAGGAAAAGAGACCCAGTACTTC. Translating gives CASSQEAPGGKETQYF.

The chain links TRBV2 to TRBJ2-1; 9 bases fit TRBD2. After removal of 3 bases from V and 7 bases from J, the junction contained 22 bases not matched to a gene. CDR3 size: 20 residues. Germline CDR1 and CDR2: SNHLY and FYNNEI. The CDR3 DNA follows: TGTGCCAGCAGTGACCCGACAGGGAGCAATAGCGGGAGCGGGGGGAATGAGCAGTTCTTC. Its translation: CASSDPTGSNSGSGGNEQFF.

V usage is TRBV19 and J usage is TRBJ2-3, with 8 nucleotides matching TRBD2. The V and J ends lost 7 bases and 7 bases, in that order; junction bases with no gene match: 13. Germline V gives CDR1 LNHDA, CDR2 SQIVND (reference sequence). There are 15 residues in the CDR3. CDR3 amino acids: CASKFFGAGGNTQYF. For the CDR3, the DNA is TGTGCCAGTAAATTTTTCGGGGCGGGGGGCAATACGCAGTATTTT.

The genes are TRBV15 and TRBJ2-7; TRBD2 is a possible D gene (5 bases). The CDR3 covers 15 residues. Trimming shortened V by 3 bases and J by 4 bases, and 16 bases separated the two germline ends. The germline gives CDR1 LNHNV, CDR2 YYDKDF (reference sequence). The CDR3 DNA is TGTGCCACCAGCAGGGAGGTAGCCTTTCCTTACGAGCAGTACTTC. Its translation is CATSREVAFPYEQYF.

V usage is TRBV6-6 and J usage is TRBJ2-7, with 7 bases fitting TRBD1. This CDR3 has 14 amino acids. Germline CDR1 MNHNY, CDR2 SVGAGI (reference sequence). The junction had 3 bases not matched to a gene; V was cut back by 2 bases and J by 2 bases. The DNA of the CDR3 is TGTGCCAGCAGTTACGGGGACAGAGCCTACGAGCAGTACTTC. It codes for CASSYGDRAYEQYF.

The gene calls are TRBV5-1 and TRBJ2-1, with a tentative D call TRBD2 (6 bases). The V end lost 3 bases, the J end lost 10 bases, and 14 bases lay between the germline ends. This CDR3 is built from 13 residues. Germline values: CDR1 SGHRS, CDR2 YFSETQ. In nucleotides, the CDR3 is TGCGCCAGCAGCTACTCGCGGGATGGGGAGCAGTTCTTC. Its protein product is CASSYSRDGEQFF.

This clone was detected once. This chain joins TRBV10-2 and TRBJ2-1, with D perhaps assigned TRBD1 or TRBD2 (5 bases each). This CDR3 is 17 amino acids long. The germline V gene encodes CDR1 WSHSY and CDR2 SAAADI. V lost 2 bases and J 7 bases, leaving 21 bases between the germline ends. CDR3 loop: CASSEASPAGGRNEQFF. CDR3 DNA sequence: TGCGCCAGCAGTGAGGCTTCTCCTGCTGGGGGTCGGAATGAGCAGTTCTTC.

J is TRBJ2-7 and V is TRBV9; 12 bases are a match to TRBD2. Trimming removed 4 bases from V and 4 bases from J; junction bases left unmatched: 3. The CDR3 totals 14 residues. Germline V CDR1 and CDR2: SGDLS, YYNGEE. CDR3 amino acids: CASSSLAGGYEQYF. The CDR3, as DNA: TGTGCCAGCAGCAGTCTAGCGGGAGGGTACGAGCAGTACTTC.

The chain recombines TRBV5-6 with TRBJ1-2, with D possibly being TRBD1 (6 bases). Trimming removed 0 bases at V and 4 bases at J, with 10 bases between. This CDR3 region has 14 residues. Germline V gene lookup returns CDR1 SGHDT and CDR2 YYEEEE. In DNA form, the CDR3 reads TGTGCCAGCAGCTTGGAGGGGGAGACCTATGGCTACACCTTC. Its translation is CASSLEGETYGYTF.

This chain uses TRBV9 with TRBJ2-3; TRBD2 agrees at 7 bases. CDR1 is SGDLS, CDR2 YYNGEE, per germline. The CDR3 length is 17 residues. After removal of 3 bases from V and 5 bases from J, the junction contained 15 bases not matched to a gene. The CDR3 DNA reads TGTGCCAGCAGCGAAAGGGGCATCGGGGAGGGGCAAGATACGCAGTATTTT. Translated: CASSERGIGEGQDTQYF.

This chain joins TRBV27 and TRBJ2-3; TRBD2 matches at 7 bases. CDR1 is MNHEY and CDR2 is SMNVEV in the germline V gene (reference sequence). The ends lost 8 bases at V and 5 bases at J; junction bases unmatched: 1. The CDR3 runs 11 residues. The CDR3: CASWGGDTQYF. CDR3 DNA sequence: TGTGCCAGCTGGGGGGGAGATACGCAGTATTTT.

The chain links TRBV6-1 to TRBJ1-2; D unresolved. CDR1 MNHNS and CDR2 SASEGT come from the germline V gene. V lost 0 bases and J 4 bases, leaving 9 bases between the germline ends. CDR3 size: 14 residues. As DNA, the CDR3 is TGTGCCAGCAGTGAAGCGAGGAGCGTCTATGGCTACACCTTC. Its protein is CASSEARSVYGYTF.

This chain connects TRBV30 to TRBJ1-2; no firm D call. V was trimmed by 0 bases and J by 4 bases, leaving 12 bases between them. Germline V gives CDR1 GTSNPN, CDR2 SVGIG (reference sequence). The CDR3 length is 14 residues. CDR3 region: CAWSVRERSYGYTF. In nucleotides, the CDR3 is TGTGCCTGGAGTGTCCGGGAAAGAAGCTATGGCTACACCTTC.

The gene calls are TRBV4-1 and TRBJ2-5, with TRBD2 identical over 7 bases. The trim removed 1 base at V and 5 bases at J, leaving 13 bases unmatched. Germline values: CDR1 MGHRA, CDR2 YSYEKL. The CDR3 has 17 residues. CDR3 protein: CASSQVVGSDGGETQYF. The CDR3 DNA reads TGCGCCAGCAGCCAAGTTGTCGGTTCGGACGGGGGGGAGACCCAGTACTTC.

This chain uses TRBV5-5 with TRBJ2-7; perhaps TRBD2 as D (5 bases). The germline V and J ends were trimmed by 3 bases and 7 bases, with 17 bases remaining between them. Germline V lookup: CDR1 SGHKS, CDR2 YYEKEE (reference sequence). This CDR3 has 14 residues. CDR3 in DNA: TGTGCCAGCAGCTCCCTAGCAGAAGTAAGGGAGCAGTACTTC. It yields the protein CASSSLAEVREQYF.

The V gene is TRBV27, the J gene TRBJ2-7; 7 bases fit TRBD2. With V trimmed by 6 bases and J by 5 bases, 10 bases remained unmatched. The CDR3 totals 14 residues. Germline CDR1 is MNHEY and CDR2 is SMNVEV (reference sequence). DNA for the CDR3: TGTGCCAGCAGCGTGGTGGGGGGGAGGAACGAGCAGTACTTC. Its translation: CASSVVGGRNEQYF.

CDR3 protein: CASSVGSGFSYNEQFF. For the CDR3, the DNA is TGTGCCAGCAGCGTAGGTAGCGGCTTCTCCTACAATGAGCAGTTCTTC. This sequence joins TRBV9 and TRBJ2-1; a weak D match, TRBD2 (6 bases). The CDR3 extends over 16 amino acids. Trimming stripped 0 bases from V and 0 bases from J, with 10 bases between. The germline CDR1 and CDR2 sequences are SGDLS and YYNGEE.